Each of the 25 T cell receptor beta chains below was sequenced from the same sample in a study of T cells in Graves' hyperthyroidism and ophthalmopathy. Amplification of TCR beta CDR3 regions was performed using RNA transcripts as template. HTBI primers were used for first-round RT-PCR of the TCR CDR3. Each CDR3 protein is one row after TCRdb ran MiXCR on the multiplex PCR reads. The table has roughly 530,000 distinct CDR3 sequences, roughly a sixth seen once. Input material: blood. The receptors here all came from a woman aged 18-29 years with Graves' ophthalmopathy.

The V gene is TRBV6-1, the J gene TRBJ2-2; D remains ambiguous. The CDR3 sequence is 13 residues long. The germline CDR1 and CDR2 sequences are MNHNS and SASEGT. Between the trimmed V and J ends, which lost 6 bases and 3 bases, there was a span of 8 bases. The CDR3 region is CASSGIDTGELFF. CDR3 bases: TGTGCCAGCAGCGGCATAGACACCGGGGAGCTGTTTTTT.

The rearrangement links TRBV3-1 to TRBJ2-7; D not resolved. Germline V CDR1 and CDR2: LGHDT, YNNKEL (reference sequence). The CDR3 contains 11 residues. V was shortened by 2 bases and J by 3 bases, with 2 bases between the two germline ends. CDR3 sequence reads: CASSQFYEQYF. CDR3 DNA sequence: TGTGCCAGCAGCCAATTCTACGAGCAGTACTTC.

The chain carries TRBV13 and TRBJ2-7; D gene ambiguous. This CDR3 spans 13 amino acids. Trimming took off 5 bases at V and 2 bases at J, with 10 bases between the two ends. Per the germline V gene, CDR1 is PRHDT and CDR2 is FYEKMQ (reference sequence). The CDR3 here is CASSHTTAYEQYF. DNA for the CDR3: TGTGCCAGCAGCCATACCACAGCCTACGAGCAGTACTTC. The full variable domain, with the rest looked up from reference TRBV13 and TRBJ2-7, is AAGVIQSPRHLIKEKRETATLKCYPIPRHDTVYWYQQGPGQDPQFLISFYEKMQSDKGSIPDRFSAQQFSDYHSELNMSSLELGDSALYFCASSHTTAYEQYFGPGTRLTVT.

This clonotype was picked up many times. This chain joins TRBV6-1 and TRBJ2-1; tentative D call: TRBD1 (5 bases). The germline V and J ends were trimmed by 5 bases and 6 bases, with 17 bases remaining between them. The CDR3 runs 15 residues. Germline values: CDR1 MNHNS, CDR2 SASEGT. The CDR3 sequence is CASSYGARPVNEQFF. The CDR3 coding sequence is TGTGCCAGCAGTTATGGGGCCAGGCCCGTCAATGAGCAGTTCTTC.

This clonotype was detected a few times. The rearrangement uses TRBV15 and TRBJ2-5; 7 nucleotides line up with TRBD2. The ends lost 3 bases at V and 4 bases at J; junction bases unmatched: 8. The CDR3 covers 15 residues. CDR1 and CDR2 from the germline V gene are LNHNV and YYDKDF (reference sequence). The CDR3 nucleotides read TGTGCCACCAGCAGGGGGGGGACGGGCGGAGAGACCCAGTACTTC. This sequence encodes CATSRGGTGGETQYF.

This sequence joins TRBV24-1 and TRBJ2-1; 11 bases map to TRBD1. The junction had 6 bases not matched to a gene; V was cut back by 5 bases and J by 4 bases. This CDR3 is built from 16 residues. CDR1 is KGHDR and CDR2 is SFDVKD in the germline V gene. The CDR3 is CATSGGQGVKYNEQFF. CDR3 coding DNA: TGTGCCACCAGTGGGGGACAGGGGGTGAAATACAATGAGCAGTTCTTC.

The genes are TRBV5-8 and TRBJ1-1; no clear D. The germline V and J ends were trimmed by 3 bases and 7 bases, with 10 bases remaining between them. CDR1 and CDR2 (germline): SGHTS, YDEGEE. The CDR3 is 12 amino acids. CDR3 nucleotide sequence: TGTGCCAGCAGCTCCCCCGTTGGTGAAGCTTTCTTT. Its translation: CASSSPVGEAFF.

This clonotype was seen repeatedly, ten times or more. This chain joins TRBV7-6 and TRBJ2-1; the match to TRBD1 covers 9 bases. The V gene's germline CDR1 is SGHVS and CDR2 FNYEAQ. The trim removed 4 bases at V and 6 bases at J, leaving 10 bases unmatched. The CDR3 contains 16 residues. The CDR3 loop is CASSSRPGQGANEQFF. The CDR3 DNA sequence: TGTGCCAGCAGCTCGAGGCCGGGACAGGGCGCCAATGAGCAGTTCTTC.

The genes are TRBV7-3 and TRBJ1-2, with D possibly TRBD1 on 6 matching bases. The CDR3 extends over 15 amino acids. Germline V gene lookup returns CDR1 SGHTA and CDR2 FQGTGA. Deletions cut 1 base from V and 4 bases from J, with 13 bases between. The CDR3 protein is CASSLKAGAPYGYTF. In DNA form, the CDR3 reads TGTGCCAGCAGCTTAAAAGCAGGGGCCCCCTATGGCTACACCTTC.

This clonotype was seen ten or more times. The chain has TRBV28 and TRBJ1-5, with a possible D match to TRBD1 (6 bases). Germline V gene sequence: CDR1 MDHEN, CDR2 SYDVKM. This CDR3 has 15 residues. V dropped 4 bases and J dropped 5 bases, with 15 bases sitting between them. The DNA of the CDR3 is TGTGCCAGCAGTTCGAACAGGGATTTCTATCAGCCCCAGCATTTT. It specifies CASSSNRDFYQPQHF.

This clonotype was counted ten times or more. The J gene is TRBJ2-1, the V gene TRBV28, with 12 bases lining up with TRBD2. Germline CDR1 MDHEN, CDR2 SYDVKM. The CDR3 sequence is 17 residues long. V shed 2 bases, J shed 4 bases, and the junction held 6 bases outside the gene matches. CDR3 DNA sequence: TGTGCCAGCAGTTTAACGGCTAGCGGGAGGGTTTACAATGAGCAGTTCTTC. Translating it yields CASSLTASGRVYNEQFF.

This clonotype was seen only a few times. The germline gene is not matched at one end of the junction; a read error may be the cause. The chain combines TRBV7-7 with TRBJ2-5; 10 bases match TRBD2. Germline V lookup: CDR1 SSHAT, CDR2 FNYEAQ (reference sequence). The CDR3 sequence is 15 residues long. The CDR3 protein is CASSLAGGDKETQYF. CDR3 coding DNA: TGTGCTAGCAGCTTAGCGGGGGGCGATAAGGAGACCCAGTACTTC.

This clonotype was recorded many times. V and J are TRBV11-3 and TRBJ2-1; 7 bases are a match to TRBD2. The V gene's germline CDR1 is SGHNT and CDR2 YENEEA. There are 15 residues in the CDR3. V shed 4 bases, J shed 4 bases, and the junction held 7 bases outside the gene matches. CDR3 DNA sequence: TGTGCCAGCAGCTCACAGCGGGGCTTATACAATGAGCAGTTCTTC. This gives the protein CASSSQRGLYNEQFF.

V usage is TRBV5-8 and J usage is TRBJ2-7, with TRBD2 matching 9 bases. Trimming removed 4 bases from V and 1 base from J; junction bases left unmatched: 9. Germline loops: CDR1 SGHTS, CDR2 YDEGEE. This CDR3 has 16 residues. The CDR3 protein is CASSDGTSRYSYEQYF. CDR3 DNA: TGTGCCAGCAGCGACGGGACTAGCAGATATTCCTACGAGCAGTACTTC.

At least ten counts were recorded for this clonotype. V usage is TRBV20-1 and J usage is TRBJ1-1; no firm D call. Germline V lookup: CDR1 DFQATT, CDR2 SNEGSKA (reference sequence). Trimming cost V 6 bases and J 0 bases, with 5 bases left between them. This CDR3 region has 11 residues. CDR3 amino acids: CSARLNTEAFF. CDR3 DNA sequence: TGCAGTGCCCGACTGAACACTGAAGCTTTCTTT.

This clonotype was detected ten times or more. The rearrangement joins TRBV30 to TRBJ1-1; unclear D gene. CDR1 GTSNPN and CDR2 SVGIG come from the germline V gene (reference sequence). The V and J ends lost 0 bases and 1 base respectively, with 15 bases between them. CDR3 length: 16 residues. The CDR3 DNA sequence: TGTGCCTGGAGTGTAATTAGGTATAAGGGGAACACTGAAGCTTTCTTT. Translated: CAWSVIRYKGNTEAFF.

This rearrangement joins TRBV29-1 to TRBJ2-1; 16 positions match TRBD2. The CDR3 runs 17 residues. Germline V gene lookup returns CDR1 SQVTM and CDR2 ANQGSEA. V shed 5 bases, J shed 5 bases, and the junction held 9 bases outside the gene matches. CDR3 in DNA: TGCAGCGTTACCGGGACTAGCGGGGGGGCCTTGCACAATGAGCAGTTCTTC. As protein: CSVTGTSGGALHNEQFF.

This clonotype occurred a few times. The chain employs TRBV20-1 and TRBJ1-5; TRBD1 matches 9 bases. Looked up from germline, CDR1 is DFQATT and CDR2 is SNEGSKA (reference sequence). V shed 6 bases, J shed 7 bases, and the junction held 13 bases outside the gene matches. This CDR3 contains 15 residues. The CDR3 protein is CSASSFGTGRQPQHF. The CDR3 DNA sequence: TGCAGTGCGAGTTCATTTGGGACAGGGAGGCAGCCCCAGCATTTT.

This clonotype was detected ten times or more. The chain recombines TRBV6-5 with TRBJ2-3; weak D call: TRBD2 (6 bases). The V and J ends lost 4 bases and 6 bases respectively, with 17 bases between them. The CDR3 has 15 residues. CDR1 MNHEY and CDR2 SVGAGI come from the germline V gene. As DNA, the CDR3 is TGTGCCAGCAGTTCCCCGACTAGGTTCACGGATACGCAGTATTTT. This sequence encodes CASSSPTRFTDTQYF.

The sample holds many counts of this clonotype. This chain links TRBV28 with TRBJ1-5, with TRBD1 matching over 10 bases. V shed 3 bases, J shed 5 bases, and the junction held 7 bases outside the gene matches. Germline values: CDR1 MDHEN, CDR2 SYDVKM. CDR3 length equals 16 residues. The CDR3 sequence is CASSFLGQGLDQPQHF. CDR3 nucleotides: TGTGCCAGCAGTTTCCTGGGACAGGGGTTGGATCAGCCCCAGCATTTT.

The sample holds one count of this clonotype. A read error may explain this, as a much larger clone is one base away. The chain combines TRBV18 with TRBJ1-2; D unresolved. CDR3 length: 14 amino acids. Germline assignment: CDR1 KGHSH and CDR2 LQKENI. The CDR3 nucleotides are TGTGCCAGCCCACCCTCCGCGGAGGGCTATGGCTACACCTTC. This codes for CASPPSAEGYGYTF.

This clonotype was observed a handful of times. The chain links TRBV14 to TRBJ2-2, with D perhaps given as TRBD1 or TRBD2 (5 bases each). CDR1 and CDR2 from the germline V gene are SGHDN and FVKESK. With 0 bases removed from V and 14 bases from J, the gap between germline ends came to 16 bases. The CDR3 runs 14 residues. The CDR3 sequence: CASSQDNTPGQLFF. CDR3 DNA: TGTGCCAGCAGCCAAGATAACACCCCGGGGCAACTGTTTTTT.

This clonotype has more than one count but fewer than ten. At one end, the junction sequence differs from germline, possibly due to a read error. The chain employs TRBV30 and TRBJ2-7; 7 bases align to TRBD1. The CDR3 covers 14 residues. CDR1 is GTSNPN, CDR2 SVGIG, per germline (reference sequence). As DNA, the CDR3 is TGTGCCTGGATGGGGACAGACCGCTCCTGCGAGCAGTACTTC. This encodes CAWMGTDRSCEQYF.

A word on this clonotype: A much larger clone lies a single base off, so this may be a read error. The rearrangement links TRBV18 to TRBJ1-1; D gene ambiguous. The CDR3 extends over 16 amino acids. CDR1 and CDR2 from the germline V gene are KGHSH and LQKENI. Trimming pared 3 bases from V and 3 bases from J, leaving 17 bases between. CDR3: CASSPTLPTVDTEAFF. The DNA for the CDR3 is TGTGCCAGCTCACCTACCCTACCGACCGTGGACACTGAAGCTTTCTTT.

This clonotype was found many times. CDR3 coding DNA: TGTGCCAGCAGTTTACAAGTAGCCCCCTACGAGCAGTACTTC. This translates into CASSLQVAPYEQYF. The chain couples TRBV28 to TRBJ2-7; the D is unclear. The germline V and J ends were trimmed by 2 bases and 2 bases, with 10 bases remaining between them. Germline CDR1 reads MDHEN; CDR2 reads SYDVKM. The CDR3 extends over 14 amino acids.